One TCR beta chain is described in this entry. This sample is drawn from a study of molecular identifiers for immune sequencing clone quantification. TCRdb re-called the PCR reads through MiXCR, storing one row per CDR3 protein. The table includes more than 450,000 distinct CDR3 sequences, under 30% detected once. This CDR3 has 16 amino acids. V lost 0 bases and J 7 bases, leaving 18 bases between the germline ends. The germline CDR1 and CDR2 sequences are SGDLS and YYNGEE. The genes are TRBV9 and TRBJ2-3, with D perhaps TRBD2 (7 bases). This TCR was sampled from a human donor in good health. Some libraries in this study had Jurkat cell RNA spiked in. The specimen sequenced was naive CD8+ T cells from blood, with Jurkat cell RNA spiked in. Sample subset: FACS-sorted CD8+CD4-CCR7+CD45RA+ naive T cells. CDR3 in amino acids: CASSVEEGGSRNTQYF. The CDR3 DNA follows: TGTGCCAGCAGCGTAGAGGAGGGGGGGTCTAGAAATACGCAGTATTTT.